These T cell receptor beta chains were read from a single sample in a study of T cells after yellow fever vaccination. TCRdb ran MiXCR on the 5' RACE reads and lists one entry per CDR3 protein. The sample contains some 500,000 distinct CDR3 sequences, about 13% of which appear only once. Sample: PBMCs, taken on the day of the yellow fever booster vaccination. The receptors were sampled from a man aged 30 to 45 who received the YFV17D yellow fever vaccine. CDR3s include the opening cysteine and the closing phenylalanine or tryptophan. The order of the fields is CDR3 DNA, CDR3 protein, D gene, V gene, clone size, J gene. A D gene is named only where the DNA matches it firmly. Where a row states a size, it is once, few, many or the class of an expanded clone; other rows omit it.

DNA: TGTGCCAGCAGCCTCGCGACAGGGCCCCAAGAGACCCAGTACTTC; CDR3: CASSLATGPQETQYF; D: TRBD1; V: TRBV7-9; size: NA; J: TRBJ2-5
DNA: TGTGCCAGCAGTTTAGTGAGCACCCGGGCGTACGAGCAGTACTTC; CDR3: CASSLVSTRAYEQYF; D: NA; V: TRBV27; size: NA; J: TRBJ2-7
DNA: TGTGCCAGCAGTTACTCAGGGGGCGCCACCGGGGAGCTGTTTTTT; CDR3: CASSYSGGATGELFF; D: TRBD1; V: TRBV6-5; size: NA; J: TRBJ2-2
DNA: TGTGCCACCAGGTCGGGAGTTGCAAACACCGGGGAGCTGTTTTTT; CDR3: CATRSGVANTGELFF; D: NA; V: TRBV24-1; size: few; J: TRBJ2-2
DNA: TGTGCCAGCAGCTTAGTACATGGAGGTGAAAAACTGTTTTTT; CDR3: CASSLVHGGEKLFF; D: NA; V: TRBV7-9; size: few; J: TRBJ1-4
DNA: TGTGCCAGCACTCAGGGGCTGGGGCAAGAGACCCAGTACTTC; CDR3: CASTQGLGQETQYF; D: NA; V: TRBV7-2; size: once; J: TRBJ2-5
DNA: TGTGCCAGCAGTTTAAGGGACAGGCCCTACGAGCAGTACTTC; CDR3: CASSLRDRPYEQYF; D: TRBD1; V: TRBV28; size: NA; J: TRBJ2-7
DNA: TGTGCCAGCAGGTCTTTATTGAACACTGAAGCTTTCTTT; CDR3: CASRSLLNTEAFF; D: NA; V: TRBV12-3/TRBV12-4; size: few; J: TRBJ1-1
DNA: TGTGCCAGCAGGGGGACTAGCGGACTCTCCTACGAGCAGTACTTC; CDR3: CASRGTSGLSYEQYF; D: TRBD2; V: TRBV6-1; size: NA; J: TRBJ2-7
DNA: TGTGCCAGCAGCGACAATGCCGGGACTCGCTCCTACAATGAGCAGTTCTTC; CDR3: CASSDNAGTRSYNEQFF; D: NA; V: TRBV21-1; size: NA; J: TRBJ2-1
DNA: TGTGCCTGGACTCCGGGGCGGAGCAAGCTGTTTTTT; CDR3: CAWTPGRSKLFF; D: NA; V: TRBV30; size: once; J: TRBJ2-2
DNA: TGTGCCAGCAGTCACACTAGCGGGGATTACGAGCAGTACTTC; CDR3: CASSHTSGDYEQYF; D: TRBD2; V: TRBV7-2; size: few; J: TRBJ2-7
DNA: TGTGCCAGCAGCCCTACAGGGGGCGCGGGGTTCACTGAAGCTTTCTTT; CDR3: CASSPTGGAGFTEAFF; D: TRBD1; V: TRBV9; size: NA; J: TRBJ1-1
DNA: TGTGCCAGTAGTATCAATATCTTTCAGGGGGAGACCCAGTACTTC; CDR3: CASSINIFQGETQYF; D: NA; V: TRBV19; size: few; J: TRBJ2-5
DNA: TGTGCCCGCCATGGCGGGCAGACCTACGAGCAGTACTTC; CDR3: CARHGGQTYEQYF; D: NA; V: TRBV21-1; size: few; J: TRBJ2-7
DNA: TGTGCCAGCTCACCAGGCGCCCGGAGCACAGATACGCAGTATTTT; CDR3: CASSPGARSTDTQYF; D: NA; V: TRBV18; size: once; J: TRBJ2-3
DNA: TGTGCCAGCAGCTTGACTACTGGGACCTACGAGCAGTACTTC; CDR3: CASSLTTGTYEQYF; D: NA; V: TRBV7-3; size: many; J: TRBJ2-7
DNA: TGTGCCACCAGTGATTCCCGACTAGCGATTAGCACAGATACGCAGTATTTT; CDR3: CATSDSRLAISTDTQYF; D: TRBD2; V: TRBV24-1; size: few; J: TRBJ2-3
DNA: TGCGCCAGCAGCTTGGAGGTCTATCTTAGCGTAGAGCAGTTCTTC; CDR3: CASSLEVYLSVEQFF; D: NA; V: TRBV5-1; size: few; J: TRBJ2-1
DNA: TGCGCCAGCAGCCAAGGTCCCGGGGTAGCGGGAGGCAATGAGCAGTTCTTC; CDR3: CASSQGPGVAGGNEQFF; D: TRBD2; V: TRBV4-3; size: few; J: TRBJ2-1
DNA: TGCAGCGTTGAGCAGCGGGAGCTTGGTTGGTACGAGCAGTACTTC; CDR3: CSVEQRELGWYEQYF; D: TRBD2; V: TRBV29-1; size: many; J: TRBJ2-7
DNA: TGTGCCAGCAGCCGGCCAGCCTACAATGAGCAGTTCTTC; CDR3: CASSRPAYNEQFF; D: NA; V: TRBV7-9; size: NA; J: TRBJ2-1
DNA: TGTGCCAGCAGTGGCCGTCTAGCGGGAGGGCTCTACAATGAGCAGTTCTTC; CDR3: CASSGRLAGGLYNEQFF; D: TRBD2; V: TRBV25-1; size: NA; J: TRBJ2-1
DNA: TGTGCCAGCAGTTTATTCGACGGGGCGAACACTGAAGCTTTCTTT; CDR3: CASSLFDGANTEAFF; D: NA; V: TRBV27; size: NA; J: TRBJ1-1
DNA: TGTGCCAGCCGGTCTAGGAGGGGTACCGGGGAGCTGTTTTTT; CDR3: CASRSRRGTGELFF; D: NA; V: TRBV7-8; size: few; J: TRBJ2-2
DNA: TGCAGTGCCGGATCTAGCGGGAGTATAAGTGTCGGCAAAAACATTCAGTACTTC; CDR3: CSAGSSGSISVGKNIQYF; D: TRBD2; V: TRBV20-1; size: NA; J: TRBJ2-4
DNA: TGTGCCAGCAGCACGAGCGGGAGATATACGCAGTATTTT; CDR3: CASSTSGRYTQYF; D: TRBD2; V: TRBV7-8; size: many; J: TRBJ2-3
DNA: TGTGCCAGCAGCGACACAGGGGGCCCCTACAATGAGCAGTTCTTC; CDR3: CASSDTGGPYNEQFF; D: TRBD1; V: TRBV13; size: NA; J: TRBJ2-1
DNA: TGTGCCAGCAGTTACGGGACGTGGGAGACCCAGTACTTC; CDR3: CASSYGTWETQYF; D: NA; V: TRBV6-6; size: NA; J: TRBJ2-5
DNA: TGTGCCATCAGTGGACAGGTCCATAATGGCGAGCAGTACTTC; CDR3: CAISGQVHNGEQYF; D: NA; V: TRBV10-3; size: few; J: TRBJ2-7
DNA: TGCGCCAGCAGCCAAGATCTGCCGGTGGCAGGGAGGCTTTCCGTCTACGAGCAGTACTTC; CDR3: CASSQDLPVAGRLSVYEQYF; D: NA; V: TRBV4-3; size: few; J: TRBJ2-7
DNA: TGTGCCAGCAGCTCAACATCAGCAGCCTACGAGCAGTACTTC; CDR3: CASSSTSAAYEQYF; D: NA; V: TRBV9; size: few; J: TRBJ2-7
DNA: TGCGCCAGCAGCTTGGACAGGGCCGACACCGGGGAGCTGTCCTTT; CDR3: CASSLDRADTGELSF; D: NA; V: TRBV5-1; size: few; J: TRBJ2-2
DNA: TGTGCCAGCAGAGTCAAGGGGGTGAGCACTGAAGCTTTCTTT; CDR3: CASRVKGVSTEAFF; D: NA; V: TRBV6-2/TRBV6-3; size: few; J: TRBJ1-1
DNA: TGTGCCAGCAGCGGGGGTAACTATGGCTACACCTTC; CDR3: CASSGGNYGYTF; D: NA; V: TRBV3-1; size: NA; J: TRBJ1-2
DNA: TGCGCCAGCAGCTTTGCGGGCCAGGGGACCGGGGAGCTGTTTTTT; CDR3: CASSFAGQGTGELFF; D: NA; V: TRBV5-1; size: NA; J: TRBJ2-2
DNA: TGTGCCAGCAGCTTGGTCCCCACCGGCGGTGAAAAACTGTTTTTT; CDR3: CASSLVPTGGEKLFF; D: NA; V: TRBV5-4; size: NA; J: TRBJ1-4
DNA: TGTGCCAGCGCTCTGGTCGCAGGGGGTTTAGCCAAAAACATTCAGTACTTC; CDR3: CASALVAGGLAKNIQYF; D: TRBD1; V: TRBV7-2; size: few; J: TRBJ2-4
DNA: TGCAGTGCTCCACCCGGGACAGGAGGGGGCCGGGAGCAGTTCTTC; CDR3: CSAPPGTGGGREQFF; D: TRBD1; V: TRBV20-1; size: few; J: TRBJ2-1
DNA: TGTGCCAGCAGCGCGGACAGGGGGGTGTCACCCCTCCACTTT; CDR3: CASSADRGVSPLHF; D: TRBD1; V: TRBV7-2; size: few; J: TRBJ1-6
DNA: TGCGCCAGCAGCCAAGAGAAACTAGCGGGGTACTACGAGCAGTACTTC; CDR3: CASSQEKLAGYYEQYF; D: TRBD2; V: TRBV4-3; size: many; J: TRBJ2-7
DNA: TGTGCCATGGGCCCCAGGCTCCACTTCTACACCTTC; CDR3: CAMGPRLHFYTF; D: NA; V: TRBV5-8; size: NA; J: TRBJ1-2
DNA: TGCAGTGCTAGACCTCTACAGGGCGCTTTTTCCGAGACCCAGTACTTC; CDR3: CSARPLQGAFSETQYF; D: NA; V: TRBV20-1; size: few; J: TRBJ2-5
DNA: TGTGCCAGCAGTTTAAACCGCGTGGACACCGGGGAGCTGTTTTTT; CDR3: CASSLNRVDTGELFF; D: NA; V: TRBV12-3/TRBV12-4; size: few; J: TRBJ2-2
DNA: TGTGCCAGCAGCTCCTCGGGACAGGGGAATTTGAATGAGCAGTTCTTC; CDR3: CASSSSGQGNLNEQFF; D: TRBD1; V: TRBV7-9; size: NA; J: TRBJ2-1
DNA: TGCGCCAGCAGTCAATCTGGTGCCAGGGGTAGAGATACGCAGTATTTT; CDR3: CASSQSGARGRDTQYF; D: NA; V: TRBV23-1; size: NA; J: TRBJ2-3
DNA: TGCAGCGTTGAAGATTCAGGGGGCCCGAACACTGAAGCTTTCTTT; CDR3: CSVEDSGGPNTEAFF; D: TRBD1; V: TRBV29-1; size: few; J: TRBJ1-1
DNA: TGCAGTGCTCCTAGGACCTCCTACAATGAGCAGTTCTTC; CDR3: CSAPRTSYNEQFF; D: NA; V: TRBV20-1; size: few; J: TRBJ2-1
DNA: TGTGCCATCAGTCCAGGAGTGAACACTGAAGCTTTCTTT; CDR3: CAISPGVNTEAFF; D: NA; V: TRBV10-3; size: few; J: TRBJ1-1
DNA: TGCGCCAGCAGCTCCCTTATGAACACTGAAGCTTTCTTT; CDR3: CASSSLMNTEAFF; D: NA; V: TRBV5-1; size: few; J: TRBJ1-1
DNA: TGTGCCAGCAGTTACTGGCCCATACAGGGCTTGGGGGAGCTGTTTTTT; CDR3: CASSYWPIQGLGELFF; D: NA; V: TRBV6-5; size: few; J: TRBJ2-2
DNA: TGTGCCAGCAGGGCGGGGGGGTACGAGCAGTACTTC; CDR3: CASRAGGYEQYF; D: TRBD2; V: TRBV6-6; size: many; J: TRBJ2-7
DNA: TGTGCCACCACCTCCGGAGCCAGGGGGAAAACAGATACGCAGTATTTT; CDR3: CATTSGARGKTDTQYF; D: TRBD1; V: TRBV15; size: few; J: TRBJ2-3
DNA: TGTGCCAGCAGTTACGACGGGACAGGGGGCGGCCAGCCCCAGCATTTT; CDR3: CASSYDGTGGGQPQHF; D: TRBD1; V: TRBV12-3/TRBV12-4; size: many; J: TRBJ1-5
DNA: TGTGCCAGCAGCCTGTCTGAAACCAACTATGGCTACACCTTC; CDR3: CASSLSETNYGYTF; D: NA; V: TRBV9; size: few; J: TRBJ1-2
DNA: TGCAGTGCTATCTCGGGACTAGCGGGAGATGGGGAGCAGTACTTC; CDR3: CSAISGLAGDGEQYF; D: TRBD2; V: TRBV20-1; size: NA; J: TRBJ2-7
DNA: TGTGCCAGCAGCTTGCGGGGTGCGCGGCCCCAGCATTTT; CDR3: CASSLRGARPQHF; D: NA; V: TRBV5-8; size: few; J: TRBJ1-5